These 23 T cell receptor beta chains were sequenced from one sample in a study of blood T cell repertoires in COVID-19. Data came from immunoSEQ multiplex PCR; TCRdb stores just in-frame clones and leaves some out. Here the sample spans more than 90,000 clones, roughly nine tenths being singletons. Material: peripheral blood. The receptors here all came from a man between 65 and 85 years old who had recovered from COVID-19.

V usage is TRBV19 and J usage is TRBJ2-5, with D maybe TRBD2 (5 bases). CDR3 length: 14 amino acids. The V end was cut by 2 bases, the J end by 4 bases, with 11 bases between. Germline values: CDR1 LNHDA, CDR2 SQIVND (reference sequence). CDR3 nucleotide sequence: TGTGCCAGTAGTATAACGGACCGGGGAGAGACCCAGTACTTC. Translation: CASSITDRGETQYF.

The CDR3 is CATSRASTTEAFF. The CDR3 DNA is TGTGCCACCAGCAGGGCTAGTACCACTGAAGCTTTCTTT. The J gene is TRBJ1-1, the V gene TRBV15; no clear D. Germline loops: CDR1 LNHNV, CDR2 YYDKDF (reference sequence). Trimming pared 3 bases from V and 4 bases from J, leaving 9 bases between. The CDR3 is made up of 13 amino acids.

A few counts support this clone. The rearrangement links TRBV2 to TRBJ1-1, with TRBD1 matching over 7 bases. This CDR3 comprises 14 residues. The germline CDR1 and CDR2 sequences are SNHLY and FYNNEI. Trimming took 5 bases from V and 1 from J; bases not matched to a gene: 4. This chain's CDR3 is CASSTGQQNTEAFF. CDR3 DNA: TGTGCCAGCAGTACGGGACAGCAGAACACTGAAGCTTTCTTT.

The CDR3 nucleotides are TGTGCCAGCAGCGCCGGAGGGCCTGGATCCTACAATGAGCAGTTCTTC. Amino acid sequence: CASSAGGPGSYNEQFF. The chain links TRBV5-4 to TRBJ2-1, with TRBD2 as a possible D gene (6 bases). The CDR3 totals 16 residues. Trimming took off 4 bases at V and 1 base at J, with 15 bases between the two ends. Germline CDR1 SGHNT, CDR2 YYREEE (reference sequence).

This clone showed up just once. The chain joins TRBV5-4 to TRBJ1-1, with 8 bases aligning to TRBD1. The germline CDR1 and CDR2 sequences are SGHNT and YYREEE (reference sequence). Trimming removed 5 bases from V and 7 bases from J; junction bases left unmatched: 19. This CDR3 has 17 amino acids. The CDR3, as DNA: TGTGCCAGCAGGTCGGACAGGGACGGTGCCCGTAGGGATGAAGCTTTCTTT. It codes for CASRSDRDGARRDEAFF.

The chain recombines TRBV2 with TRBJ1-1, with D maybe TRBD1 (5 bases). Germline V gene lookup returns CDR1 SNHLY and CDR2 FYNNEI. V was pared by 5 bases and J by 0 bases, with 22 bases between. This CDR3 is 18 amino acids long. The CDR3 protein is CASSYSFPPDRMNTEAFF. The CDR3 DNA follows: TGTGCCAGCAGTTACTCTTTCCCTCCAGACAGAATGAACACTGAAGCTTTCTTT. The entire variable domain, with the rest obtained from reference TRBV2 and TRBJ1-1, is as follows: EPEVTQTPSHQVTQMGQEVILRCVPISNHLYFYWYRQILGQKVEFLVSFYNNEISEKSEIFDDQFSVERPDGSNFTLKIRSTKLEDSAMYFCASSYSFPPDRMNTEAFFGQGTRLTVV.

The CDR3 sequence: CASSIRDSSNYGYTF. The DNA for the CDR3 is TGTGCCAGTAGTATCCGGGACAGCTCTAACTATGGCTACACCTTC. This chain links TRBV19 with TRBJ1-2; TRBD1 matches 7 bases. This CDR3 comprises 15 residues. V lost 3 bases to trimming and J lost 0 bases; unmatched junction nucleotides: 4. The germline gives CDR1 LNHDA, CDR2 SQIVND (reference sequence).

The chain employs TRBV27 and TRBJ2-1, with a weak D call TRBD2 (5 bases). Trimming removed 5 bases from V and 3 bases from J, with 8 bases in between. Per germline, CDR1 MNHEY and CDR2 SMNVEV (reference sequence). The CDR3 is 13 amino acids. The CDR3 region has the DNA TGTGCCAGCAGTCAAGACTACTACAATGAGCAGTTCTTC. Its translation is CASSQDYYNEQFF.

This clone was detected once. The V gene is TRBV24-1, the J gene TRBJ2-7, with TRBD2 identical over 10 bases. The CDR3 spans 16 residues. The germline V gene has CDR1 KGHDR and CDR2 SFDVKD. The V segment lost 0 bases and the J segment 3 bases; nucleotides outside the gene matches: 4. The DNA for the CDR3 is TGTGCCACCAGTGATTTGGACTCTAGCGGGAGCTACGAGCAGTACTTC. As protein: CATSDLDSSGSYEQYF.

The V call is TRBV28, the J call TRBJ1-2; 7 bases match TRBD1. The CDR3 totals 14 residues. In germline, CDR1 is MDHEN, CDR2 SYDVKM. V trimming: 6 bases; J trimming: 12 bases; junction bases outside the gene matches: 16. The CDR3 sequence: CASSRDSQSMANTF. As DNA, the CDR3 is TGTGCCAGCAGCCGGGACAGCCAGTCTATGGCTAACACCTTC.

The chain recombines TRBV28 with TRBJ2-7; maybe TRBD1 (6 bases). Trimming took 2 bases from V and 3 from J, leaving 11 bases between them. In germline, CDR1 is MDHEN, CDR2 SYDVKM. CDR3 length: 14 residues. DNA of the CDR3: TGTGCCAGCAGTTTAACAGGGACGGTCTACGAGCAGTACTTC. Amino acid sequence: CASSLTGTVYEQYF.

This clone was counted a few times. CDR3 residues: CASSGIAPDSTEAFF. The CDR3 nucleotides are TGTGCCAGCAGCGGTATTGCCCCGGACTCAACTGAAGCTTTCTTT. J is TRBJ1-1 and V is TRBV9, with D uncertain. Germline CDR1 reads SGDLS; CDR2 reads YYNGEE. V gave up 3 bases and J gave up 5 bases, with 17 bases separating them. The length of the CDR3 is 15 residues. Full variable domain (missing parts from reference TRBV9 and TRBJ1-1): DSGVTQTPKHLITATGQRVTLRCSPRSGDLSVYWYQQSLDQGLQFLIQYYNGEERAKGNILERFSAQQFPDLHSELNLSSLELGDSALYFCASSGIAPDSTEAFFGQGTRLTVV.

This chain links TRBV5-1 with TRBJ2-7; TRBD1 agrees at 7 bases. Looked up from germline, CDR1 is SGHRS and CDR2 is YFSETQ. The CDR3 contains 14 residues. Unmatched junction bases numbered 7, after V lost 4 bases and J lost 3 bases. This CDR3 is CASSATGNVYEQYF. The CDR3 DNA sequence: TGCGCCAGCAGCGCGACAGGGAACGTCTACGAGCAGTACTTC.

The chain employs TRBV28 and TRBJ2-1, with 13 positions matching TRBD2. The CDR3 covers 16 residues. Germline V gene lookup returns CDR1 MDHEN and CDR2 SYDVKM. J was trimmed by 9 bases and V by 4 bases; bases with no gene match: 9. CDR3: CASSSSGLAGLSEQFF. CDR3 in DNA: TGTGCCAGCAGTTCCTCGGGACTAGCGGGGCTATCTGAGCAGTTCTTC.

V gene TRBV5-5 combines with J gene TRBJ2-6; 9 bases agree with TRBD1. CDR3 size: 16 residues. J gave up 2 bases and V 4 bases, and 4 bases lay outside the gene matches. The germline V gene encodes CDR1 SGHKS and CDR2 YYEKEE (reference sequence). The CDR3 bases are TGTGCCAGCAGCCGACAGGGGGGTCCTGGGGCCAACGTCCTGACTTTC. This encodes CASSRQGGPGANVLTF.

The chain recombines TRBV2 with TRBJ2-7, with D perhaps matching TRBD1 (6 bases). The germline V gene has CDR1 SNHLY and CDR2 FYNNEI. The V and J ends lost 4 bases and 5 bases respectively, with 12 bases between them. This CDR3 has 13 amino acids. Here the CDR3 reads CASSGEGGNEQYF. The DNA of the CDR3 is TGTGCCAGCAGTGGAGAAGGGGGTAACGAGCAGTACTTC.

The chain uses TRBV28 and TRBJ1-2; 9 positions agree with TRBD1. Germline CDR1 is MDHEN and CDR2 is SYDVKM. J gave up 6 bases and V 5 bases, and 10 bases lay outside the gene matches. The CDR3 covers 15 residues. This CDR3 is CASSPGDRESHGYTF. CDR3 nucleotides: TGTGCCAGCAGTCCCGGGGACAGGGAAAGTCATGGCTACACCTTC.

In this sample, this clone turned up a few times. The rearrangement joins TRBV5-1 to TRBJ2-2; weak D call: TRBD2 (6 bases). The ends were cut back, 2 bases at V and 7 bases at J, with 15 bases in the middle. Germline V gene data show CDR1 as SGHRS and CDR2 as YFSETQ. This CDR3 comprises 15 residues. CDR3 in DNA: TGCGCCAGCAGCTTACGGGACTCGCTGGGCGGGGAGCTGTTTTTT. It is translated as CASSLRDSLGGELFF.

The V gene is TRBV7-2, the J gene TRBJ2-5, with 8 bases fitting TRBD2. Trimming cost V 2 bases and J 8 bases; bases outside gene matches: 4. Germline V gene sequence: CDR1 SGHTA, CDR2 FQGNSA. The CDR3 has 13 residues. CDR3 sequence (DNA): TGTGCCAGCAGCTTATCGGGGGGGGAAACCCAGTACTTC. Protein: CASSLSGGETQYF.

This clone showed up just once. V and J are TRBV10-3 and TRBJ1-6, with 7 bases identical to TRBD1. V lost 2 bases and J lost 10; bases outside the gene matches: 11. Germline V gene data show CDR1 as ENHRY and CDR2 as SYGVKD. The CDR3 runs 16 residues. CDR3 amino acids: CAISEKGAGVGSPLHF. The CDR3 nucleotides read TGTGCCATCAGTGAGAAGGGGGCTGGGGTAGGGTCACCCCTCCACTTT.

This chain links TRBV28 with TRBJ1-1; 9 bases match TRBD1. This CDR3 region has 15 residues. With 5 bases clipped from V and 0 bases from J, the junction kept 4 bases outside the gene matches. The germline V gene encodes CDR1 MDHEN and CDR2 SYDVKM. The CDR3 region is CASSPGQGMNTEAFF. CDR3 coding DNA: TGTGCCAGCAGTCCCGGACAGGGGATGAACACTGAAGCTTTCTTT.

The chain uses TRBV28 and TRBJ2-7; perhaps TRBD1 as D (6 bases). Trimming removed 6 bases from V and 5 bases from J, with 17 bases in between. Germline CDR1 and CDR2: MDHEN and SYDVKM. The CDR3 is 14 amino acids. CDR3 in DNA: TGTGCCAGCAGGGAACAGGGTTTAGTAGACGAGCAGTACTTC. Translated, it gives CASREQGLVDEQYF.

This sequence joins TRBV19 and TRBJ1-5; possibly TRBD1 for D (6 bases). Deletions cut 4 bases from V and 7 bases from J, with 11 bases between. CDR1 LNHDA and CDR2 SQIVND come from the germline V gene (reference sequence). The CDR3 consists of 13 residues. In DNA form, the CDR3 reads TGTGCCAGTAGTAAACAGGGTCTACAGCCCCAGCATTTT. Translation gives CASSKQGLQPQHF.